This is a list of T cell receptor beta chains from one sample in a study of T cell clonotyping in hematopoietic cell transplantation. TCRdb's copy holds only in-frame clones and misses some; the assay was immunoSEQ multiplex PCR. Among 35,000 to 45,000 clones, around 94% were seen once, and the ten largest hold about 0.86%. Source material: peripheral blood mononuclear cells. Receptors were obtained from a woman between 45 and 60 years old in good health. Some clones in this sample may be carry-over from other donors' samples. CDR3s include the opening cysteine and the closing phenylalanine or tryptophan. Each record gives: clone size, CDR3 length, D gene, J gene, V gene, CDR3 protein, CDR3 DNA. The D gene is left open where the match is weak. Clone size is given for some rows only: seen once, a few or many times, or a class if the clone is expanded.

- 14 TRBD1 TRBJ2-5 TRBV19 CASSISGTEETQYF TGTGCCAGTAGTATATCGGGGACAGAAGAGACCCAGTACTTC
- 14 - TRBJ2-7 TRBV7-2 CASSSGPSSYEQYF TGTGCCAGCAGCTCGGGACCGAGCTCCTACGAGCAGTACTTC
- 13 - TRBJ1-1 TRBV6-5 CASSTGQWAEAFF TGTGCCAGCAGTACCGGTCAGTGGGCTGAAGCTTTCTTT
- 18 TRBD2 TRBJ2-2 TRBV11-3 CASSPRTGTRINTGELFF TGTGCCAGCAGCCCTCGGACCGGGACTAGAATTAACACCGGGGAGCTGTTTTTT
once 11 - TRBJ2-7 TRBV19 CASSRNYEQYF TGTGCCAGTAGTAGAAACTACGAGCAGTACTTC
- 16 - TRBJ1-1 TRBV11-2 CASSLITGKRPDGAFF TGTGCCAGCAGCTTAATTACAGGGAAAAGACCAGATGGAGCTTTCTTT
- 12 - TRBJ1-1 TRBV7-2 CASSSMGTEAFF TGTGCCAGCAGCTCCATGGGCACTGAAGCTTTCTTT
- 16 TRBD1 TRBJ2-7 TRBV4-2 CASSRATGEASYEQYF TGTGCCAGCAGCCGAGCGACAGGGGAAGCTTCCTACGAGCAGTACTTC
- 14 TRBD1 TRBJ1-1 TRBV19 CASIARDRGTEAFF TGTGCCAGTATCGCCCGGGACAGGGGAACTGAAGCTTTCTTT
once 15 - TRBJ1-2 TRBV4-3 CASSQGDSFPYGYTF TGCGCCAGCAGCCAAGGCGACAGCTTCCCCTATGGCTACACCTTC
- 15 - TRBJ2-5 TRBV5-1 CASSFGGDPQETQYF TGCGCCAGCAGCTTTGGAGGGGACCCCCAAGAGACCCAGTACTTC
- 15 - TRBJ2-3 TRBV6-5 CASSYSKFSTDTQYF TGTGCCAGCAGTTACAGCAAATTTAGCACAGATACGCAGTATTTT
- 15 TRBD2 TRBJ2-5 TRBV5-4 CASRIDLAGEETQYF TGTGCCAGCAGAATCGATCTAGCGGGGGAAGAGACCCAGTACTTC
- 16 TRBD1 TRBJ2-7 TRBV18 CASSPEGQGFPYEQYF TGTGCCAGCTCACCGGAGGGACAGGGATTCCCCTACGAGCAGTACTTC
- 15 - TRBJ1-2 TRBV6-5 CASSYGGWANYGYTF TGTGCCAGCAGTTACGGGGGTTGGGCTAACTATGGCTACACCTTC
- 15 TRBD2 TRBJ2-7 TRBV7-2 CASSIHSGGSYEQYF TGTGCCAGCAGCATCCATAGCGGGGGTTCCTACGAGCAGTACTTC
- 14 - TRBJ1-2 TRBV7-2 CASSLEGFNYGYTF TGTGCCAGCAGCTTAGAGGGGTTTAACTATGGCTACACCTTC
once 14 - TRBJ2-2 TRBV7-2 CASSRTSNDGELFF TGTGCCAGCAGTAGGACCAGCAACGACGGGGAGCTGTTTTTT
- 16 TRBD2 TRBJ2-3 TRBV7-6 CASSLAGGGGTDTQYF TGTGCCAGCAGCTTAGCTGGCGGGGGAGGAACAGATACGCAGTATTTT
- 12 - TRBJ1-1 TRBV30 CAWNGLQSEAFF TGTGCCTGGAACGGTCTACAGTCTGAAGCTTTCTTT
once 15 TRBD2 TRBJ2-5 TRBV9 CASSVGPGRGETQYF TGTGCCAGCAGCGTAGGACCTGGGAGGGGAGAGACCCAGTACTTC
- 14 - TRBJ1-1 TRBV6-5 CASAHRAINTEAFF TGTGCCAGCGCTCACAGGGCGATAAACACTGAAGCTTTCTTT
few 14 TRBD1 TRBJ2-7 TRBV5-4 CASSLGQGVYEQYF TGTGCCAGCAGCTTGGGACAGGGTGTCTACGAGCAGTACTTC
- 12 - TRBJ1-2 TRBV9 CASSLGKGGYTF TGTGCCAGCAGCTTGGGAAAGGGTGGCTACACCTTC
- 11 - TRBJ2-3 TRBV20-1 CSAVSTDTQYF TGCAGTGCGGTTAGCACAGATACGCAGTATTTT
- 15 - TRBJ1-1 TRBV5-1 CASSWGLSVPTEAFF TGCGCCAGCAGCTGGGGACTGTCGGTGCCCACTGAAGCTTTCTTT
- 14 - TRBJ2-5 TRBV5-1 CASSRGQLGETQYF TGCGCCAGCAGCAGAGGACAATTGGGGGAGACCCAGTACTTC
- 13 - TRBJ2-3 TRBV2 CASRQVRTDTQYF TGTGCCAGCAGACAGGTCCGCACAGATACGCAGTATTTT
- 15 - TRBJ1-4 TRBV14 CASSQGLGTNEKLFF TGTGCCAGCAGCCAAGGACTAGGAACTAATGAAAAACTGTTTTTT